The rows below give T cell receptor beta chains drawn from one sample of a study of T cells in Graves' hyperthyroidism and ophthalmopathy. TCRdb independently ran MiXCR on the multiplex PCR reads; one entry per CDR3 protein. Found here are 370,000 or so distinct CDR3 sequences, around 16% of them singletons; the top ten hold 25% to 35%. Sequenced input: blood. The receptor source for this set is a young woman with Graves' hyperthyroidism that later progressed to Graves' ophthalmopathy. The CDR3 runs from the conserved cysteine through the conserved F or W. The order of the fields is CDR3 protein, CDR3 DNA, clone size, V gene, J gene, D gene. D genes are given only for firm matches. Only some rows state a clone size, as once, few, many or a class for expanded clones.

cdr3_aa: CASSRTYAGPLDGYTF; cdr3_nt: TGCGCCAGCAGCAGAACGTACGCGGGCCCTCTGGATGGCTACACCTTC; clone_size: few; v_call: TRBV5-1; j_call: TRBJ1-2; d_call: -
cdr3_aa: CASSYSGRGDSPLHF; cdr3_nt: TGTGCCAGCAGTTACTCGGGCAGGGGTGATTCACCCCTCCACTTT; clone_size: -; v_call: TRBV6-5; j_call: TRBJ1-6; d_call: -
cdr3_aa: CSARGLAGFPRYF; cdr3_nt: TGCAGTGCTAGAGGACTAGCGGGGTTCCCGAGGTACTTC; clone_size: -; v_call: TRBV20-1; j_call: TRBJ2-5; d_call: TRBD2
cdr3_aa: CATSDWNYGYTF; cdr3_nt: TGTGCCACCAGTGATTGGAACTATGGCTACACCTTC; clone_size: many; v_call: TRBV24-1; j_call: TRBJ1-2; d_call: -
cdr3_aa: CASSIGTGAFTDTQYF; cdr3_nt: TGCGCCAGCAGCATCGGGACAGGGGCTTTCACAGATACGCAGTATTTT; clone_size: few; v_call: TRBV5-1; j_call: TRBJ2-3; d_call: TRBD1
cdr3_aa: CASSLPLAGGETQYF; cdr3_nt: TGTGCCAGCAGCCTACCGCTAGCGGGAGGGGAGACCCAGTACTTC; clone_size: many; v_call: TRBV28; j_call: TRBJ2-5; d_call: TRBD2
cdr3_aa: CASSIGYSSYNEQFF; cdr3_nt: TGTGCCAGTAGTATTGGGTATAGCTCCTACAATGAGCAGTTCTTC; clone_size: -; v_call: TRBV19; j_call: TRBJ2-1; d_call: -
cdr3_aa: CASAGGPRDTQYF; cdr3_nt: TGTGCCAGCGCGGGAGGGCCAAGGGATACGCAGTATTTT; clone_size: -; v_call: TRBV11-2; j_call: TRBJ2-3; d_call: TRBD2
cdr3_aa: CASSLGRTPSNQPQHF; cdr3_nt: TGTGCCAGCAGCTTAGGTCGGACGCCAAGCAATCAGCCCCAGCATTTT; clone_size: many; v_call: TRBV7-8; j_call: TRBJ1-5; d_call: -
cdr3_aa: CASRIQGIEPQHF; cdr3_nt: TGTGCCAGCAGGATACAGGGGATAGAGCCCCAGCATTTT; clone_size: -; v_call: TRBV6-2/TRBV6-3; j_call: TRBJ1-5; d_call: TRBD1
cdr3_aa: CASSEGPPAKNIQYF; cdr3_nt: TGTGCCAGCAGTGAAGGCCCCCCAGCCAAAAACATTCAGTACTTC; clone_size: many; v_call: TRBV6-1; j_call: TRBJ2-4; d_call: -
cdr3_aa: CSARDLQFLSGRENIQYF; cdr3_nt: TGCAGTGCTAGAGATTTGCAATTTCTTAGCGGGAGGGAAAACATTCAGTACTTC; clone_size: -; v_call: TRBV20-1; j_call: TRBJ2-4; d_call: TRBD2
cdr3_aa: CSVEGVREQFF; cdr3_nt: TGCAGCGTTGAAGGGGTGAGAGAGCAGTTCTTC; clone_size: -; v_call: TRBV29-1; j_call: TRBJ2-1; d_call: -
cdr3_aa: CASSPPGTGSFSTNEKLFF; cdr3_nt: TGTGCCAGCAGTCCCCCCGGGACAGGGAGTTTTTCAACTAATGAAAAACTGTTTTTT; clone_size: many; v_call: TRBV28; j_call: TRBJ1-4; d_call: TRBD1
cdr3_aa: CASSLAVLGTAGTDTQYF; cdr3_nt: TGTGCCAGCAGCTTAGCAGTGTTAGGAACAGCTGGCACAGATACGCAGTATTTT; clone_size: -; v_call: TRBV7-9; j_call: TRBJ2-3; d_call: -
cdr3_aa: CASSIAGAWNEQFF; cdr3_nt: TGTGCCAGCAGTATAGCGGGAGCGTGGAATGAGCAGTTCTTC; clone_size: many; v_call: TRBV28; j_call: TRBJ2-1; d_call: TRBD2
cdr3_aa: CSVEGAAPYEQYF; cdr3_nt: TGCAGCGTTGAGGGAGCGGCCCCCTACGAGCAGTACTTC; clone_size: -; v_call: TRBV29-1; j_call: TRBJ2-7; d_call: -
cdr3_aa: CASSRERTESYEQYF; cdr3_nt: TGTGCCAGCAGCCGAGAGAGGACAGAATCCTACGAGCAGTACTTC; clone_size: many; v_call: TRBV4-2; j_call: TRBJ2-7; d_call: -
cdr3_aa: CASSPGYGYEQYF; cdr3_nt: TGTGCCAGCAGCCCCGGGTATGGATACGAGCAGTACTTC; clone_size: -; v_call: TRBV14; j_call: TRBJ2-7; d_call: -
cdr3_aa: CASSFGRTYEQYF; cdr3_nt: TGTGCCAGCAGTTTTGGGCGCACCTACGAGCAGTACTTC; clone_size: many; v_call: TRBV27; j_call: TRBJ2-7; d_call: -